This is a list of T cell receptor beta chains from one sample in a study of CD8 T cells in ankylosing spondylitis. From the 5' RACE reads, TCRdb called clonotypes with MiXCR, one entry per CDR3 protein. The sample yields hundreds of thousands of distinct CDR3 sequences, roughly 32% seen once. Sequencing used blood, either unsorted or a sorted T cell fraction (not recorded which). Source of these receptors: a male donor with ankylosing spondylitis or in good health (not recorded which). Both conserved end residues are trimmed from each CDR3. The order of the fields is J gene, clone size, V gene, CDR3 protein. The size field is filled for only some rows; it gives once, few, many or a size class.

TRBJ2-3 - TRBV12-3/TRBV12-4 ASTQLLTSGTDTQY
TRBJ2-7 few TRBV20-1 SARDTTGISYEQY
TRBJ2-3 few TRBV20-1 SARVGASWGDTQY
TRBJ2-5 - TRBV20-1 SARDQDAGQETQY
TRBJ2-7 - TRBV12-3/TRBV12-4 ASSSGLGYEQY
TRBJ2-7 few TRBV5-5 ASSPGITYEQY
TRBJ1-5 - TRBV20-1 SARDSEIGQPQH
TRBJ1-5 - TRBV5-6 ASSQWDNQPQH
TRBJ1-1 few TRBV29-1 SVAGQRMNTEAF
TRBJ2-6 - TRBV20-1 SASLAGEGGANVLT
TRBJ2-1 few TRBV5-1 ASSLTPGLADEQF
TRBJ2-3 - TRBV7-2 ASNRNVGDTQY
TRBJ2-3 few TRBV6-1 ASSGPPPGQDSTDTQY
TRBJ2-3 few TRBV15 ATSGLAAPGADTQY
TRBJ1-4 - TRBV12-3/TRBV12-4 ASSPIATNEKLF
TRBJ2-3 - TRBV5-1 ASSSGRDSGTDTQY
TRBJ2-5 - TRBV4-1 ASSQRVGLAGETQY
TRBJ1-6 - TRBV12-3/TRBV12-4 ASSSYTGGNSPLH
TRBJ1-6 - TRBV20-1 SAPPTGRVSPLH
TRBJ2-2 - TRBV12-3/TRBV12-4 ASSSSTGTGLAGELF
TRBJ1-3 few TRBV7-9 ASSLAPGDSGNTIY
TRBJ1-2 - TRBV12-3/TRBV12-4 ASSFSTGTGGYT
TRBJ2-7 few TRBV28 ASSLDWQAAYEQY
TRBJ2-3 - TRBV29-1 SVEGTSGGRADTQY
TRBJ2-7 few TRBV28 ASIRDTPYEQY
TRBJ2-5 - TRBV5-5 ASSLVTRETQY
TRBJ2-5 few TRBV15 ATSRDIGGQGAGETQY
TRBJ2-3 - TRBV11-1 ASSQPPTGADTQY
TRBJ2-3 few TRBV20-1 SAQGLAGNTDTQY
TRBJ1-2 many TRBV29-1 SVLLSYGYT
TRBJ2-3 - TRBV10-3 AIKKRESLTDTQY
TRBJ2-1 - TRBV5-1 ASSLATGSDEQF
TRBJ2-5 - TRBV7-9 ASSLGPAEQETQY
TRBJ2-3 - TRBV20-1 SASTPGAATDTQY
TRBJ2-1 few TRBV6-4 ASSDGLADNNEQF
TRBJ2-2 - TRBV7-3 ASSLNRGSTGELF
TRBJ2-7 - TRBV5-6 ARIGTGSDEQY
TRBJ2-1 - TRBV12-3/TRBV12-4 ASSPRTGGRF